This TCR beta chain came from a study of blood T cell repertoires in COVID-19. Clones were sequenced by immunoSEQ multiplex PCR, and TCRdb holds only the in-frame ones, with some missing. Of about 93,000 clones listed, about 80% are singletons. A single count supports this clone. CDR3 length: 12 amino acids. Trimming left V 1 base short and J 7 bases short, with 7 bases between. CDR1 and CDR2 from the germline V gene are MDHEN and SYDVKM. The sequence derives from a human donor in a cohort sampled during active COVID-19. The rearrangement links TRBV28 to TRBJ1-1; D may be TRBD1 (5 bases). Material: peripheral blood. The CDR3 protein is CASSLYTGEAFF. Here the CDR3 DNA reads TGTGCCAGCAGTTTATACACAGGTGAAGCTTTCTTT.